This T cell receptor (beta chain) was retrieved from a study of post-analysis software for immune sequencing data. The overall study: There were relapsing-remitting, secondary progressive and progressive-relapsing multiple sclerosis among the disease courses included. Study-wide points: For normalized Chao1 diversity, multiple sclerosis patients scored significantly lower than controls did.

Unique molecular identifiers were built into the TCR beta cDNA libraries. Input of roughly 0.85 to 11 million T cells yielded some 500,000 cDNA molecules. TCRdb recomputed calls from the PCR reads with MiXCR, one row per CDR3 protein. The sample lists around 180,000 distinct CDR3 sequences; about 30% were seen once. This clonotype was seen a few times. Its matching antigen is unknown. The sequence was obtained from a girl aged 10-17 years with multiple sclerosis. Material: blood.

In DNA form, the CDR3 reads TGTGCCAGCAGCTTAGTAGGGACAGGGGGCAATCAGCCCCAGCATTTT. Amino acid sequence: CASSLVGTGGNQPQHF. V and J are TRBV7-2 and TRBJ1-5; 10 bases align to TRBD1. The trim removed 1 base at V and 2 bases at J, leaving 2 bases unmatched. This CDR3 comprises 16 residues. The germline CDR1 and CDR2 sequences are SGHTA and FQGNSA. The entire variable domain, with the rest obtained from reference TRBV7-2 and TRBJ1-5, is as follows: GAGVSQSPSNKVTEKGKDVELRCDPISGHTALYWYRQSLGQGLEFLIYFQGNSAPDKSGLPSDRFSAERTGGSVSTLTIQRTQQEDSAVYLCASSLVGTGGNQPQHFGDGTRLSIL.